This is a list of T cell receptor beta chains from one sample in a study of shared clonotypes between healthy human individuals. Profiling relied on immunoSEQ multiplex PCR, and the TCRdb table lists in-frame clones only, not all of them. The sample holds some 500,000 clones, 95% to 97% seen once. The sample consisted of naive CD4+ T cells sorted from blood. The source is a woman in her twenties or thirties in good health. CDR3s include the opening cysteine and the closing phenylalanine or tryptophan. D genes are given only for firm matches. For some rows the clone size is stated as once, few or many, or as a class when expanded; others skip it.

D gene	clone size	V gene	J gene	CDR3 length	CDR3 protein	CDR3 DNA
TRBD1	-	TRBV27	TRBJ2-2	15	CASSSKGQRTGELFF	TGTGCCAGCAGTTCTAAGGGACAGCGCACCGGGGAGCTGTTTTTT
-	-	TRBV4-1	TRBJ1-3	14	CASSQPLAGNTIYF	TGCGCCAGCAGCCAACCGCTGGCTGGAAACACCATATATTTT
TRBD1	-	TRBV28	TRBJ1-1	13	CASSTGQGRTAFF	TGTGCCAGCAGTACCGGACAGGGGCGCACGGCTTTCTTT
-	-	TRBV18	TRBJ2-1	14	CASSPLGIHNEQFF	TGTGCCAGCTCACCCCTTGGGATTCACAATGAGCAGTTCTTC
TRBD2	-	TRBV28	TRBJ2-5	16	CASSSPQGGGQETQYF	TGTGCCAGCAGTTCCCCCCAGGGCGGGGGCCAAGAGACCCAGTACTTC
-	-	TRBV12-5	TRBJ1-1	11	CASGNGSEAFF	TGTGCTAGTGGAAACGGGTCTGAAGCTTTCTTT
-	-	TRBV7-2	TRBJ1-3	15	CASSFGAGSGNTIYF	TGTGCCAGCAGCTTTGGGGCAGGCTCTGGAAACACCATATATTTT
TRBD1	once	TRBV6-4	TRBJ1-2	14	CASSVTGGAGGYTF	TGTGCCAGCAGCGTTACAGGGGGCGCGGGAGGCTACACCTTC
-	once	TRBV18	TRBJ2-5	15	CASSLRDGPQATQYF	TGTGCCAGCTCACTAAGGGACGGACCTCAAGCGACCCAGTACTTC
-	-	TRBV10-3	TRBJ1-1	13	CAIRGPRLTEAFF	TGTGCCATCAGGGGACCACGGTTGACTGAAGCTTTCTTT
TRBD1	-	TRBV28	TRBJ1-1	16	CASSEDRLGGYTEAFF	TGTGCCAGCAGTGAGGACAGGTTGGGTGGGTACACTGAAGCTTTCTTT
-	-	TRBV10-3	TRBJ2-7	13	CAISSGPSHEQYF	TGTGCCATCAGTTCCGGCCCCAGCCACGAGCAGTACTTC
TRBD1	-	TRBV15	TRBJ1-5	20	CATSRWGQGHSGNPNQPQHF	TGTGCCACCAGCAGATGGGGACAGGGCCATTCCGGGAACCCCAATCAGCCCCAGCATTTT
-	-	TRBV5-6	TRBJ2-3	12	CASRILGDTQYF	TGTGCCAGCAGGATTCTGGGGGATACGCAGTATTTT
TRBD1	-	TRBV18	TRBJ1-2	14	CASSLQGSPNGYTF	TGTGCCAGCTCACTACAGGGGTCCCCAAATGGCTACACCTTC
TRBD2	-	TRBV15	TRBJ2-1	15	CATSRDLAGGGEQFF	TGTGCCACCAGCAGAGATTTAGCGGGAGGAGGGGAGCAGTTCTTC
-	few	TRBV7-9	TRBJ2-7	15	CASSPSRGYTYEQYF	TGTGCCAGCAGCCCTAGCCGAGGGTATACCTACGAGCAGTACTTC
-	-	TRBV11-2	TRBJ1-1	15	CASSLMGQGNTEAFF	TGTGCCAGCAGCCTAATGGGTCAGGGGAACACTGAAGCTTTCTTT
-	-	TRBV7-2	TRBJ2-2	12	CASSSYAGELFF	TGTGCCAGCAGCTCCTACGCCGGGGAGCTGTTTTTT
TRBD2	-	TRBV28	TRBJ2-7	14	CASSFEGLAGEQYF	TGTGCCAGCAGTTTTGAGGGACTAGCGGGCGAGCAGTACTTC
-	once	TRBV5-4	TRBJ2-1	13	CASSLRGYNEQFF	TGTGCCAGCAGCTTAAGGGGTTACAATGAGCAGTTCTTC
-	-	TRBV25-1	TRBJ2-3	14	CASSQRASTDTQYF	TGTGCCAGCAGTCAGCGGGCTAGCACAGATACGCAGTATTTT
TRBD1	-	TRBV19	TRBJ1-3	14	CASKDRGSGNTIYF	TGTGCCAGTAAAGACAGGGGCTCTGGAAACACCATATATTTT
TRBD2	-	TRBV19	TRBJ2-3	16	CASKSLGGSLTDTQYF	TGTGCCAGTAAATCGCTGGGCGGGAGTCTCACAGATACGCAGTATTTT
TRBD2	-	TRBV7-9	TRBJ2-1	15	CASSLWTSGSNEQFF	TGTGCCAGCAGCTTGTGGACTAGCGGGAGCAATGAGCAGTTCTTC
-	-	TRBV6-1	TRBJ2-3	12	CASREAPDTQYF	TGTGCCAGCCGAGAGGCCCCAGATACGCAGTATTTT
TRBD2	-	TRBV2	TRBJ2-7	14	CACRGTSGTYEQYF	TGTGCCTGCAGGGGGACTAGCGGGACCTACGAGCAGTACTTC
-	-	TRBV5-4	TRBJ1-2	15	CASSLDSGPWNGYTF	TGTGCCAGCAGCTTGGACTCGGGGCCATGGAATGGCTACACCTTC